This passage covers 15 T cell receptor beta chains from one sample sequenced in a study of spatial heterogeneity in lung cancer. The sample's time point: sample taken at primary tumor resection. These receptors have no known antigen. Study results and limitations: Within tumors, counts of expanded alpha and beta TCRs tracked tumor mutation counts.

MiXCR was run by TCRdb on the 5' RACE reads, yielding one entry per CDR3 protein. This sample carries roughly 2,600 distinct CDR3 sequences, 9.5% to 14% of them seen once, and the ten largest clones take more than 10%. Material: lung tumor tissue, obtained at surgery. These receptors were collected from a male donor with early-stage non-small cell lung cancer.

By its share, this clonotype is medium-sized. J is TRBJ1-2 and V is TRBV28, with D possibly being TRBD1 (6 bases). CDR1 and CDR2 (germline): MDHEN, SYDVKM. Trimming removed 6 bases from V and 4 bases from J, with 12 bases in between. The CDR3 length is 13 residues. The chain's CDR3 is CASRGGQGYGYTF. The CDR3 nucleotides are TGTGCCAGCAGAGGGGGGCAGGGCTATGGCTACACCTTC.

This clonotype is labeled medium-sized. The chain employs TRBV5-1 and TRBJ2-1; 13 bases align to TRBD2. The CDR3 covers 13 residues. The J segment lost 11 bases and the V segment lost 2 bases, leaving 1 base of the junction unmatched. Germline V CDR1 and CDR2: SGHRS, YFSETQ. CDR3 nucleotides: TGCGCCAGCAGCTTAGGGACTAGCGGGAAGCAGTTCTTC. This sequence encodes CASSLGTSGKQFF.

V is TRBV12-3 or TRBV12-4 and J is TRBJ1-2; D is ambiguous. The CDR3 sequence is 12 residues long. V was shortened by 5 bases and J by 8 bases, with 12 bases between the two germline ends. CDR3 DNA sequence: TGTGCCAGCAGTCCTGCCTTAGGGGGCTACACCTTC. This translates into CASSPALGGYTF.

This clonotype qualifies as medium-sized (0.01 to 0.1%). This sequence joins TRBV7-9 and TRBJ2-3; 8 bases are a match to TRBD2. Germline V gene data show CDR1 as SEHNR and CDR2 as FQNEAQ (reference sequence). V was pared by 5 bases and J by 4 bases, with 11 bases of the junction left unmatched. This CDR3 contains 16 residues. CDR3 nucleotides: TGTGCCAGCAGCCCTTCCTTGACTAGCGCTTCAGATACGCAGTATTTT. This sequence encodes CASSPSLTSASDTQYF. Full variable domain (missing parts from reference TRBV7-9 and TRBJ2-3): DTGVSQNPRHKITKRGQNVTFRCDPISEHNRLYWYRQTLGQGPEFLTYFQNEAQLEKSRLLSDRFSAERPKGSFSTLEIQRTEQGDSAMYLCASSPSLTSASDTQYFGPGTRLTVL.

This rearrangement joins TRBV6-5 to TRBJ1-6; D is undetermined. The CDR3 has 16 residues. The germline CDR1 and CDR2 sequences are MNHEY and SVGAGI. The ends were cut back, 0 bases at V and 5 bases at J, with 11 bases in the middle. CDR3 bases: TGTGCCAGCAGTTACTCGATGCAGCTGAATAATTCACCCCTCCACTTT. Residues: CASSYSMQLNNSPLHF.

This clonotype is judged medium-sized. V is TRBV7-3 and J is TRBJ1-4, with D possibly TRBD1 on 5 matching bases. V was trimmed by 5 bases and J by 3 bases, leaving 13 bases between them. Germline values: CDR1 SGHTA, CDR2 FQGTGA. CDR3 length: 15 amino acids. CDR3 in amino acids: CASSLTGTANEKLFF. CDR3 bases: TGTGCCAGCAGCCTCACCGGGACGGCTAATGAAAAACTGTTTTTT. Using reference TRBV7-3 and TRBJ1-4 for the parts outside the CDR3, the full variable domain is GAGVSQTPSNKVTEKGKYVELRCDPISGHTALYWYRQSLGQGPEFLIYFQGTGAADDSGLPNDRFFAVRPEGSVSTLKIQRTERGDSAVYLCASSLTGTANEKLFFGSGTQLSVL.

This clonotype is categorized as medium-sized. The V call is TRBV9, the J call TRBJ2-4, with D unclear. CDR1 and CDR2 (germline): SGDLS, YYNGEE. The CDR3 has 14 amino acids. V was trimmed by 1 base and J by 0 bases, leaving 5 bases between them. The CDR3 nucleotides read TGTGCCAGCAGCGTATCCCTAGCCAAAAACATTCAGTACTTC. Protein product: CASSVSLAKNIQYF.

This clonotype is categorized as medium-sized. CDR3 in amino acids: CASSQEGISYEQYF. The CDR3 DNA follows: TGTGCCAGCAGCCAAGAGGGGATCTCCTACGAGCAGTACTTC. The chain employs TRBV3-1 and TRBJ2-7; D is unclear. Germline V CDR1 and CDR2: LGHDT, YNNKEL (reference sequence). The CDR3 has 14 amino acids. V was trimmed by 0 bases and J by 0 bases, leaving 6 bases between them.

Within the sample, this clonotype is medium-sized. The chain couples TRBV24-1 to TRBJ2-3, with D perhaps matching TRBD1 or TRBD2 (7 bases each). This CDR3 region has 13 residues. Germline-derived CDR1 and CDR2 are KGHDR and SFDVKD. The germline V and J ends were trimmed by 9 bases and 2 bases, with 11 bases remaining between them. The CDR3 nucleotides are TGTGCCACCGGGGAGGGGGCCACAGATACGCAGTATTTT. Protein sequence: CATGEGATDTQYF.

This clonotype is medium-sized within its sample. The chain carries TRBV9 and TRBJ1-2; D is unresolved. The CDR3 loop spans 15 amino acids. V lost 4 bases and J lost 4, with 17 bases in between. Germline V gene data show CDR1 as SGDLS and CDR2 as YYNGEE. The CDR3 protein is CASSPTPDTSYGYTF. The CDR3 nucleotides are TGTGCCAGCAGCCCCACTCCTGACACGTCCTATGGCTACACCTTC.

This clonotype is labeled medium-sized. This chain connects TRBV27 to TRBJ2-1, with 9 bases fitting TRBD1. CDR1 and CDR2 from the germline V gene are MNHEY and SMNVEV (reference sequence). With V trimmed by 7 bases and J by 9 bases, 16 bases remained unmatched. The CDR3 spans 16 residues. CDR3 in amino acids: CASTPQDRGGWGEQFF. The CDR3 DNA follows: TGTGCCAGCACCCCACAAGACAGGGGGGGGTGGGGTGAGCAGTTCTTC.

This clonotype is judged medium-sized (0.01 to 0.1%). The gene calls are TRBV12-3 or TRBV12-4 and TRBJ2-7; possibly TRBD2 for D (6 bases). Trimming took off 0 bases at V and 4 bases at J, with 16 bases between the two ends. The CDR3 length is 16 residues. The CDR3 DNA reads as TGTGCCAGCAGTTTAGCCCGCGGGGCCTACCTGTACGAGCAGTACTTC. Protein: CASSLARGAYLYEQYF.

By proportion, this clonotype is medium-sized. V gene TRBV28 combines with J gene TRBJ2-6; either TRBD1 or TRBD2 may fit D (5 bases each). Trimming removed 2 bases at V and 1 base at J, with 6 bases between. CDR3 length: 15 residues. Germline CDR1 MDHEN, CDR2 SYDVKM. The CDR3 loop reads CASSLGGSGANVLTF. CDR3 in DNA: TGTGCCAGCAGTTTAGGGGGTTCTGGGGCCAACGTCCTGACTTTC.

By sample fraction, this clonotype is medium-sized. The chain links TRBV7-9 to TRBJ2-7, with D uncertain. The germline V gene encodes CDR1 SEHNR and CDR2 FQNEAQ (reference sequence). Trimming pared 1 base from V and 2 bases from J, leaving 12 bases between. The CDR3 covers 15 residues. CDR3 sequence: CASSLVSGRAYEQYF. The CDR3 bases are TGTGCCAGCAGCTTAGTATCCGGGCGAGCCTACGAGCAGTACTTC.

This clonotype is judged medium-sized. The chain is built from TRBV20-1 and TRBJ2-7; 10 bases align to TRBD2. This CDR3 region has 12 residues. Germline V gene sequence: CDR1 DFQATT, CDR2 SNEGSKA (reference sequence). V lost 4 bases, J lost 4 bases, and 1 base stayed unmatched. CDR3 residues: CSATSGSYEQYF. The CDR3 DNA sequence: TGCAGTGCTACTAGCGGGAGTTACGAGCAGTACTTC.